This record covers a single TCR beta chain. Self-reported history from a screening survey and questionnaire set each donor's cohort. The entry originates in a study of blood T cell repertoires in COVID-19. Trimming removed 4 bases from V and 7 bases from J, with 13 bases in between. CDR3 length: 13 amino acids. Germline loops: CDR1 KGHSH, CDR2 LQKENI. The data were produced by immunoSEQ multiplex PCR, yet TCRdb's version contains in-frame clones alone and is incomplete. In the table there are 130,000 to 150,000 clones, roughly 89% of which are singletons. The material sequenced was PBMCs or T cells enriched from blood (not recorded which). The origin of this receptor is a woman aged 45-60 years who had been exposed to COVID-19. The J gene is TRBJ1-1, the V gene TRBV18; the D gene is possibly TRBD1 (5 bases). The CDR3 loop reads CASSQQESGEAFF. The DNA of the CDR3 is TGTGCCAGCTCACAACAGGAGAGTGGTGAAGCTTTCTTT.